This T cell receptor beta chain was obtained from a study of blood T cell repertoires in COVID-19. Study summary: The cDNA or gDNA used as material had been derived from T cells, B-cell-depleted T cells, or PBMCs.

This CDR3 has 12 amino acids. V was shortened by 5 bases and J by 8 bases, with 12 bases between the two germline ends. Per the germline V gene, CDR1 is SGHVS and CDR2 is FQNEAQ. TCRdb keeps only in-frame clones here, not all; method: immunoSEQ multiplex PCR. Of 300,000 to 400,000 clones in the sample, more than 75% were seen once. This sequence originates from a man in his 60s who had recovered from COVID-19. The specimen was PBMCs or T cells enriched from blood (not recorded which). The V call is TRBV7-8, the J call TRBJ1-2; D gene uncertain. The CDR3 protein is CASSPGIAGYTF. In nucleotides, the CDR3 is TGTGCCAGCAGCCCCGGGATCGCAGGCTACACCTTC.